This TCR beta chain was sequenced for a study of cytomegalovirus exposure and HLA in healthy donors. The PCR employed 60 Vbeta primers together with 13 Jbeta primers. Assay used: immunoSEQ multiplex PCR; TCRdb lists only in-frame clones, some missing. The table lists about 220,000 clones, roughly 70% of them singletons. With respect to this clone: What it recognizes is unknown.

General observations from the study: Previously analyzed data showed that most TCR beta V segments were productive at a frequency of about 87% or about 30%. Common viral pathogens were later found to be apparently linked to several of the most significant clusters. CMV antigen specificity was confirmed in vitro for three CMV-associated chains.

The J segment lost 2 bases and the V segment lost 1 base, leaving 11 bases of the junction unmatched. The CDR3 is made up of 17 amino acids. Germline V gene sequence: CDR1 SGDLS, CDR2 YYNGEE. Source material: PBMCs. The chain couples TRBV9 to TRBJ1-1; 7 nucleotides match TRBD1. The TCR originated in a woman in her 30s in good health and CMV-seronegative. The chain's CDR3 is CASSVHKGGQTNTEAFF. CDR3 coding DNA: TGTGCCAGCAGCGTACATAAAGGGGGCCAAACTAACACTGAAGCTTTCTTT.